This TCR beta chain was sequenced in a study of early T cells in non-severe SARS-CoV-2 infection (dated by TCRdb to about 2021). About the investigation overall: Because TCR sequencing was done on bulk RNA from unsorted whole blood, the alpha and beta chains could not be paired.

This clonotype has ten or more counts. Its target antigen remains unknown. The sample holds no much larger clone one base away, and base qualities are not on file. Receptor libraries were prepared by 5' RACE. The sequencing machine was a NextSeq 500. In the TCR library protocol, unique molecular identifiers were attached to individual cDNA molecules to correct for PCR bias and sequencing error. Both TCR alpha and beta chains were sequenced, and tight co-correlation was observed between alpha and beta sequence abundances in each sample. As for the authors' bioinformatics: V gene, J gene and CDR3 annotation of TCR sequences was performed with Decombinator V4. TCRs were defined as expanded if a significant change between any two time points was detected under a Poisson model with p below 0.0001. TCR abundances were normalised to the total number of TCRs sequenced in each sample and reported as counts per million. TRAV1-2 paired with TRAJ12, TRAJ20 or TRAJ33 defined MAIT TCRs, while TRAV10 paired with TRAJ18 defined iNKT TCRs. VDJdb, accessed 1 November 2021, was searched for CMV, EBV and SARS-CoV-2 annotated TCRs, excluding TCRs annotated for multiple antigens. The public reads were reprocessed in TCRdb via fastp at Q25 and MiXCR, keeping in-frame beta chains. Each CDR3 protein gets just one entry, which takes the most common genes and DNA from the rows behind it. TCRdb's processing, not the study's, gives the V and J calls here. The sample data list about 46,000 distinct CDR3 sequences, and 5% to 6% of these were observed just once. The ten most abundant clones make up 4.5% to 5.5% of the sample.

A case-control design nested within a healthcare worker cohort in London, UK, was used, with weekly nasopharyngeal swab PCR tests and blood sampling performed. Healthcare workers were recruited between 23 and 31 March 2020, during the week of the UK lockdown, and were followed weekly for up to roughly 16 weeks. CDR3 length: 14 amino acids, cysteine to phenylalanine. The only DNA kept is the CDR3, 42 bases in frame from the first base. Trimming takes 7 bases off V and 6 bases off J; junction bases not matched to a gene: 9. Per the germline V gene, WSHSY is the CDR1 and SAAADI is the CDR2. What the research found in general, with its limitations: VDJdb matching was skewed toward anti-spike CD8 responses and likely underestimated virus-specific expansions, missing private and CD4 specificities.

The specimen was whole blood, collected at baseline. The V and J genes are TRBV10-2 and TRBJ2-3; TRBD2 agrees with 8 junctional bases. The source of this sequence is an adult who was a healthcare worker with PCR-confirmed SARS-CoV-2 infection or an uninfected control (not recorded which). The CDR3 region reads CASTPGTSLDTQYF. The DNA is as follows: TGCGCCAGCACCCCGGGGACTAGTTTGGATACGCAGTATTTT.